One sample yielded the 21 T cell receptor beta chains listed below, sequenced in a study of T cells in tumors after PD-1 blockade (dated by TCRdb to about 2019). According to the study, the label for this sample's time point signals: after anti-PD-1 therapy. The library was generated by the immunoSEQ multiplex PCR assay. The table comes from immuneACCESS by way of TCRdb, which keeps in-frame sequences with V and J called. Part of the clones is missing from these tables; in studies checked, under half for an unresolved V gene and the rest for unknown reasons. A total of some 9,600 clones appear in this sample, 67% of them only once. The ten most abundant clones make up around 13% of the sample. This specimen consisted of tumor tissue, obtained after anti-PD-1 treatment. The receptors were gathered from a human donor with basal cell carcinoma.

CDR3 loop: CASSLGGGMNTGELFF. CDR3 DNA: TGTGCCAGCAGCTTAGGCGGCGGGATGAACACCGGGGAGCTGTTTTTT. The chain employs TRBV7-9 and TRBJ2-2; the D gene is possibly TRBD2 (6 bases). The CDR3 is 16 residues long. Deletions cut 1 base from V and 1 base from J, with 10 bases between. Germline CDR1 and CDR2: SEHNR and FQNEAQ (reference sequence). Supplemented by reference TRBV7-9 and TRBJ2-2, the full variable domain reads DTGVSQNPRHKITKRGQNVTFRCDPISEHNRLYWYRQTLGQGPEFLTYFQNEAQLEKSRLLSDRFSAERPKGSFSTLEIQRTEQGDSAMYLCASSLGGGMNTGELFFGEGSRLTVL.

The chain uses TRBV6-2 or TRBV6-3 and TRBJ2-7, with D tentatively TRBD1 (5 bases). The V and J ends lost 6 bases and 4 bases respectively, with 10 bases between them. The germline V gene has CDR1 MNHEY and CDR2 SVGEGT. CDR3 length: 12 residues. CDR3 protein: CASSSQGYEQYF. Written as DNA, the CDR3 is TGTGCCAGCAGCTCTCAGGGTTACGAGCAGTACTTC.

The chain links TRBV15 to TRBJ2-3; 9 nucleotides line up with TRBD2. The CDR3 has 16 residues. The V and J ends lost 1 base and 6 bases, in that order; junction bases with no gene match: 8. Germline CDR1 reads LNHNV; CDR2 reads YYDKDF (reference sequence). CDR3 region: CATSRVAGGSGDTQYF. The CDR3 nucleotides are TGTGCCACCAGCAGAGTTGCGGGAGGGTCCGGCGATACGCAGTATTTT.

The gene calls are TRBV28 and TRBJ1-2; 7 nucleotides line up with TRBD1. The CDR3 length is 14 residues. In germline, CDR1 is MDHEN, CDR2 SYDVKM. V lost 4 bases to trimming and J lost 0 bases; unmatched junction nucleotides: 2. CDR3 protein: CASSYQGANYGYTF. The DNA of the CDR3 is TGTGCCAGCAGTTACCAGGGGGCTAACTATGGCTACACCTTC.

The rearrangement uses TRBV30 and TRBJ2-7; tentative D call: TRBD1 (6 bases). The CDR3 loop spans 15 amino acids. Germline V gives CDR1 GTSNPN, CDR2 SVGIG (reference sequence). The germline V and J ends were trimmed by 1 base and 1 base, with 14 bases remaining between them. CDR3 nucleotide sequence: TGTGCCTGGAGTGGGTCAGGGGACCCATCCTACGAGCAGTACTTC. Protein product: CAWSGSGDPSYEQYF.

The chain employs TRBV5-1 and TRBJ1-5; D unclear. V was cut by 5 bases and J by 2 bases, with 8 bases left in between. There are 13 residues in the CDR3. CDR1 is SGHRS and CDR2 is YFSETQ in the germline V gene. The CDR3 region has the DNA TGCGCCAGCAGTTCCACAGGCAATCAGCCCCAGCATTTT. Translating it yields CASSSTGNQPQHF.

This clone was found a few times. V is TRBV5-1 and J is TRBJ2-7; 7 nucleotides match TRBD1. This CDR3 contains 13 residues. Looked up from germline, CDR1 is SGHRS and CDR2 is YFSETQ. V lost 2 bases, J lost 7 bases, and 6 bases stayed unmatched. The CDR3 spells CASSFTGDREQYF. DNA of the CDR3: TGCGCCAGCAGCTTTACAGGGGATCGGGAGCAGTACTTC.

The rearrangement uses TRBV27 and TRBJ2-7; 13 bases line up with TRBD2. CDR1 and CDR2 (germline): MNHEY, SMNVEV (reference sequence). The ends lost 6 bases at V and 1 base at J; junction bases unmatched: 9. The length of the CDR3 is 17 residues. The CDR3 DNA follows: TGTGCCAGCAGGGGTTCTGGGACTAGCGGGATATCCTACGAGCAGTACTTC. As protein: CASRGSGTSGISYEQYF.

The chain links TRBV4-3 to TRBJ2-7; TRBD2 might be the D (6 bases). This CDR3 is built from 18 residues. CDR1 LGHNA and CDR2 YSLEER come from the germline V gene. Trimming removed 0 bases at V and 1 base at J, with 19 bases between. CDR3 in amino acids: CASSQDIDEASDSYEQYF. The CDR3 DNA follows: TGCGCCAGCAGCCAAGATATCGATGAGGCTAGCGATTCCTACGAGCAGTACTTC.

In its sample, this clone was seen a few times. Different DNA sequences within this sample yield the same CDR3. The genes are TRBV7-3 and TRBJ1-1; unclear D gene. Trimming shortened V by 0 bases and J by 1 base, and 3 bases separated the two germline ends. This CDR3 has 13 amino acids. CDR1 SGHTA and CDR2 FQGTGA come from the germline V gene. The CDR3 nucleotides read TGTGCCAGCAGCTTAACCTCGAACACTGAAGCTTTCTTT. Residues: CASSLTSNTEAFF.

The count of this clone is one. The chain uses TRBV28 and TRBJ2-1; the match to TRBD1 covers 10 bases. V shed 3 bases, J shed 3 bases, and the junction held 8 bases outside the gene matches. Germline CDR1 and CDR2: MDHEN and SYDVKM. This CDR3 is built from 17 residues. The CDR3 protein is CASSLFPRTGGYNEQFF. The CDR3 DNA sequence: TGTGCCAGCAGTTTGTTTCCCCGGACAGGGGGCTACAATGAGCAGTTCTTC.

In DNA, the CDR3 is TGTGCCAGCAGCCCCCGGGGGCCAGATACGCAGTATTTT. It translates to CASSPRGPDTQYF. The chain links TRBV7-9 to TRBJ2-3, with D possibly being TRBD1 or TRBD2 (6 bases each). Germline CDR1 and CDR2: SEHNR and FQNEAQ (reference sequence). Trimming shortened V by 5 bases and J by 4 bases, and 10 bases separated the two germline ends. The CDR3 extends over 13 amino acids.

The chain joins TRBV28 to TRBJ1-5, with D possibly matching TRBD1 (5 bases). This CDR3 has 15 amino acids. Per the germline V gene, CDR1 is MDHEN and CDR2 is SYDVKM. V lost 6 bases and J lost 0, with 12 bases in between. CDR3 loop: CASSGASRSNQPQHF. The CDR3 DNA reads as TGTGCCAGCAGCGGGGCATCTCGTAGCAATCAGCCCCAGCATTTT.

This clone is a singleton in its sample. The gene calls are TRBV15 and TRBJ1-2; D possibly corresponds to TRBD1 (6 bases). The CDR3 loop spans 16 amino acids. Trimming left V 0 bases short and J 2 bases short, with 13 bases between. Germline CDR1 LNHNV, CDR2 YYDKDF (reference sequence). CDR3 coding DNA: TGTGCCACCAGCAGAGACGCACGGGGGGCGAACTATGGCTACACCTTC. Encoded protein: CATSRDARGANYGYTF.

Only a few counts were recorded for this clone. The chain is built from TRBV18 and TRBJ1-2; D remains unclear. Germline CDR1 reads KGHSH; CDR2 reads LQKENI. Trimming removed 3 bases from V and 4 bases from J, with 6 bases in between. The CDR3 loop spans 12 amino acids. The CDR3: CASSPPTYGYTF. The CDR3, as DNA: TGTGCCAGCTCACCGCCCACCTATGGCTACACCTTC.

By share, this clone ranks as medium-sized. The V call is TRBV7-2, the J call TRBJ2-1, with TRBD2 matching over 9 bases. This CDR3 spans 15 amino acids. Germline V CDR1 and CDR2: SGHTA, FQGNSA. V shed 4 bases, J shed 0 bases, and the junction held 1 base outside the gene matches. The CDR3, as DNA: TGTGCCAGCAGCTATAGCGGGAGCTCCTACAATGAGCAGTTCTTC. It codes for CASSYSGSSYNEQFF.

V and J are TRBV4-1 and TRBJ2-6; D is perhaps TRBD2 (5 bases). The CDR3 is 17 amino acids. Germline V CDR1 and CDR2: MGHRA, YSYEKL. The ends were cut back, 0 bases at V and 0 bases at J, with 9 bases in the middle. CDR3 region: CASSQEAGSSGANVLTF. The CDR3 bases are TGCGCCAGCAGCCAAGAGGCGGGTAGCTCTGGGGCCAACGTCCTGACTTTC.

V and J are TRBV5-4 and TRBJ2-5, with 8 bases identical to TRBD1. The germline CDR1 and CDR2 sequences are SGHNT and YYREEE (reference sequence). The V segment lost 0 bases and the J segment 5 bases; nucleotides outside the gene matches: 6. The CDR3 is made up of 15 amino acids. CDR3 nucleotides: TGTGCCAGCAGCTTGGTTGACAGGGGCCGGGAGACCCAGTACTTC. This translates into CASSLVDRGRETQYF.

CDR3 nucleotides: TGTGCCAGCAGCAAATATCGCGGGGCATTGTACAATGAGCAGTTCTTC. It yields the protein CASSKYRGALYNEQFF. The chain uses TRBV21-1 and TRBJ2-1; TRBD2 is taken as the D call from the table, unchecked against the DNA. TRBV21-1 is a recognized pseudogene. CDR3 length: 16 amino acids.

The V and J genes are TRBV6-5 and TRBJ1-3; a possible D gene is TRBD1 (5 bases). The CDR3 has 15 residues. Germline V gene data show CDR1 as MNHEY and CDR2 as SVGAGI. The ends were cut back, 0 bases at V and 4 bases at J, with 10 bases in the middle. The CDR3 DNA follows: TGTGCCAGCAGTTACTCCCAGGGTGGGGGAAACACCATATATTTT. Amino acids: CASSYSQGGGNTIYF.

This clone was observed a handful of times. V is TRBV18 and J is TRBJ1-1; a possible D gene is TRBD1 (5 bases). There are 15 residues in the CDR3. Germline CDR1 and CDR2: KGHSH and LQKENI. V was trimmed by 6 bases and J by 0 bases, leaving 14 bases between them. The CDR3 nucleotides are TGTGCCAGCTCGCCGGATCGGGGGTTGAACACTGAAGCTTTCTTT. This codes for CASSPDRGLNTEAFF.